The 25 T cell receptor beta chains in this list originate from one sample, sequenced in a study of Graves' ophthalmopathy and Graves' hyperthyroidism. TCR beta CDR3 regions were amplified from RNA transcripts. Amplification began with first-round RT-PCR using HTBI primers, then second-round multiplex PCR was performed. TCRdb reprocessed the multiplex PCR reads with MiXCR, giving one entry per CDR3 protein. Among about 210,000 distinct CDR3 sequences listed, less than 30% were seen once. The sequenced material came from peripheral blood. The receptors come from a man aged 50 to 59 with Graves' ophthalmopathy.

This clonotype was seen many times. The CDR3 reads CASTSLSRGLGEQYF. As DNA, the CDR3 is TGTGCCAGCACCTCCTTATCCAGGGGCCTAGGGGAGCAGTACTTC. This chain links TRBV28 with TRBJ2-7; D is perhaps TRBD1 (6 bases). V gave up 7 bases and J gave up 7 bases, with 23 bases separating them. In germline, CDR1 is MDHEN, CDR2 SYDVKM. This CDR3 has 15 residues.

The chain uses TRBV28 and TRBJ2-5; D might be TRBD1 (5 bases). CDR1 is MDHEN, CDR2 SYDVKM, per germline. There are 18 residues in the CDR3. With 3 bases removed from V and 5 bases from J, the gap between germline ends came to 25 bases. The CDR3 reads CASSFVIGSQPGWETQYF. The CDR3, as DNA: TGTGCCAGCAGTTTCGTGATAGGCTCCCAACCAGGGTGGGAGACCCAGTACTTC.

This clonotype was detected many times. The chain joins TRBV7-2 to TRBJ2-7; 7 bases match TRBD1. Germline V gives CDR1 SGHTA, CDR2 FQGNSA. CDR3 length: 15 residues. Unmatched junction bases numbered 5, after V lost 0 bases and J lost 3 bases. The CDR3 DNA reads as TGTGCCAGCAGCTTAGCCGCAACAGGGGACTACGAGCAGTACTTC. It encodes CASSLAATGDYEQYF.

This clonotype was counted ten times or more. V is TRBV11-2 and J is TRBJ2-5; D uncertain. CDR1 and CDR2 (germline): SGHAT, FQNNGV. The CDR3 is 14 amino acids. Trimming pared 5 bases from V and 5 bases from J, leaving 15 bases between. The CDR3 DNA follows: TGTGCCAGCAGCCCCCAGCAGCCGTTTGAGACCCAGTACTTC. This codes for CASSPQQPFETQYF. The whole variable domain, remainder taken from reference TRBV11-2 and TRBJ2-5, is EAGVAQSPRYKIIEKRQSVAFWCNPISGHATLYWYQQILGQGPKLLIQFQNNGVVDDSQLPKDRFSAERLKGVDSTLKIQPAKLEDSAVYLCASSPQQPFETQYFGPGTRLLVL.

This clonotype was observed many times. The genes are TRBV3-1 and TRBJ2-5; D may be TRBD2 (6 bases). This CDR3 has 16 residues. V was clipped by 0 bases and J by 0 bases, with 11 bases between them. CDR1 and CDR2 (germline): LGHDT, YNNKEL (reference sequence). The CDR3 bases are TGTGCCAGCAGCCAAGATTTAGCGGCAAACCAAGAGACCCAGTACTTC. Translated: CASSQDLAANQETQYF.

In this sample, this clonotype turned up many times. V and J are TRBV24-1 and TRBJ2-2; possibly TRBD2 for D (6 bases). Germline V lookup: CDR1 KGHDR, CDR2 SFDVKD. This CDR3 is 17 amino acids long. Trimming removed 5 bases from V and 4 bases from J, with 19 bases in between. The CDR3: CATSASPGERATGELFF. The CDR3 nucleotides read TGTGCCACCAGTGCCTCTCCGGGGGAGCGGGCCACCGGGGAGCTGTTTTTT.

The chain combines TRBV6-1 with TRBJ1-2; 7 bases fit TRBD1. With V trimmed by 7 bases and J by 8 bases, 10 bases remained unmatched. CDR3 length: 13 residues. CDR1 and CDR2 from the germline V gene are MNHNS and SASEGT. This CDR3 is CASTQGGNTGYTF. The CDR3 region has the DNA TGTGCCAGCACCCAAGGGGGCAACACCGGCTACACCTTC.

In its sample, this clonotype was seen many times. V is TRBV3-1 and J is TRBJ1-2; D is possibly TRBD1 (5 bases). The CDR3 is 14 amino acids. Germline V gives CDR1 LGHDT, CDR2 YNNKEL (reference sequence). V was cut by 4 bases and J by 2 bases, with 11 bases left in between. The CDR3: CASSRLKGNYGYTF. In DNA form, the CDR3 reads TGTGCCAGCAGCCGTCTGAAGGGGAACTATGGCTACACCTTC.

This chain links TRBV6-2 or TRBV6-3 with TRBJ1-2; D is possibly TRBD1 (5 bases). CDR1 and CDR2 (germline): MNHEY, SVGEGT. This CDR3 region has 17 residues. V lost 6 bases and J lost 4, with 24 bases in between. The CDR3 bases are TGTGCCAGCAGCCAGCAGGGAGTTCTCTCTTTGTCCTATGGCTACACCTTC. This sequence encodes CASSQQGVLSLSYGYTF.

This clonotype was observed at least ten times. This chain links TRBV6-2 or TRBV6-3 with TRBJ2-7, with no clear D. The CDR3 spans 12 residues. The V end was cut by 5 bases, the J end by 0 bases, with 5 bases between. Looked up from germline, CDR1 is MNHEY and CDR2 is SVGEGT. CDR3 DNA: TGTGCCAGCAGTAGGAGCTCCTACGAGCAGTACTTC. Residues: CASSRSSYEQYF.

The chain uses TRBV11-2 and TRBJ1-1; D might be TRBD1 (5 bases). This CDR3 comprises 14 residues. Looked up from germline, CDR1 is SGHAT and CDR2 is FQNNGV. Trimming left V 1 base short and J 5 bases short, with 11 bases between. CDR3 in amino acids: CASSLGRVLTEAFF. CDR3 DNA: TGTGCCAGCAGCTTAGGCAGGGTTCTTACTGAAGCTTTCTTT.

This clonotype has at least ten counts. One end of the junction does not line up with germline, which may come from a read error. This chain joins TRBV3-1 and TRBJ2-7; no clear D. CDR1 and CDR2 from the germline V gene are LGHDT and YNNKEL (reference sequence). The CDR3 totals 11 residues. The CDR3 DNA is TGTGCCAGCCGCCAGGCCTACGAGCAGTACTTC. It specifies CASRQAYEQYF.

Many counts were recorded for this clonotype. This chain joins TRBV6-1 and TRBJ1-1; D unclear. V was trimmed by 5 bases and J by 8 bases, leaving 12 bases between them. CDR3 length: 12 residues. CDR1 and CDR2 (germline): MNHNS, SASEGT. In DNA, the CDR3 is TGTGCCAGCAGTCTCGTCGGTGGAGAAGCTTTCTTT. Amino acid sequence: CASSLVGGEAFF.

On this clonotype itself: A much larger clonotype is one base distant, so this may be a read error. CDR3 bases: TGCGCCACCAGCCAAGATTTAGTACTGGGGGAAGGCTACACCTTC. This translates into CATSQDLVLGEGYTF. V and J are TRBV4-3 and TRBJ1-2, with TRBD1 as a possible D gene (5 bases). The CDR3 has 15 residues. Germline CDR1 is LGHNA and CDR2 is YSLEER.

This clonotype was counted ten times or more. The chain combines TRBV6-1 with TRBJ1-2, with a weak D call TRBD1 (6 bases). CDR1 is MNHNS, CDR2 SASEGT, per germline. This CDR3 has 15 amino acids. With 5 bases removed from V and 8 bases from J, the gap between germline ends came to 21 bases. CDR3 coding DNA: TGTGCCAGCAGTACGTCCGAGGGGTCAGGGGCCGGCTACACCTTC. It encodes CASSTSEGSGAGYTF.

The sample holds many counts of this clonotype. The J gene is TRBJ2-7, the V gene TRBV6-5; D not resolved. The CDR3 is 13 residues long. Germline V gene lookup returns CDR1 MNHEY and CDR2 SVGAGI. V was clipped by 7 bases and J by 1 base, with 11 bases between them. In nucleotides, the CDR3 is TGTGCCAGCACAGGTCGCCGGTCCTACGAGCAGTACTTC. Its protein is CASTGRRSYEQYF.

Ten or more counts support this clonotype. The V call is TRBV6-2 or TRBV6-3, the J call TRBJ2-7; possibly TRBD2 for D (5 bases). Germline V CDR1 and CDR2: MNHEY, SVGEGT. This CDR3 has 15 residues. The V gene lost 7 bases and the J gene lost 3 bases, with 19 bases spanning the gap. The CDR3 nucleotides read TGTGCCAGCATCCATCAAGAGGGAGCTATCTACGAGCAGTACTTC. This translates into CASIHQEGAIYEQYF.

This clonotype turned up a few times. J is TRBJ2-5 and V is TRBV11-2, with TRBD2 matching over 12 bases. The junction had 3 bases not matched to a gene; V was cut back by 2 bases and J by 2 bases. The length of the CDR3 is 16 residues. CDR1 and CDR2 from the germline V gene are SGHAT and FQNNGV. In DNA, the CDR3 is TGTGCCAGCAGCTTAAATCTAGCGGGAGGGCAAGAGACCCAGTACTTC. Protein product: CASSLNLAGGQETQYF.

This clonotype was detected many times. The V call is TRBV3-1, the J call TRBJ2-5; D is tentatively TRBD1 or TRBD2 (5 bases each). With 1 base removed from V and 7 bases from J, the gap between germline ends came to 13 bases. There are 14 residues in the CDR3. The germline CDR1 and CDR2 sequences are LGHDT and YNNKEL (reference sequence). This CDR3 reads CASSQGELRGTQYF. In DNA, the CDR3 is TGTGCCAGCAGCCAAGGAGAACTGAGGGGGACCCAGTACTTC.

This clonotype was recorded at least ten times. This chain connects TRBV27 to TRBJ2-7; D is possibly TRBD1 (6 bases). The V gene's germline CDR1 is MNHEY and CDR2 SMNVEV (reference sequence). The CDR3 extends over 14 amino acids. V was pared by 4 bases and J by 5 bases, with 15 bases between. The DNA for the CDR3 is TGTGCCAGCAGTTCCGACAGGCCCTTCGACGAGCAGTACTTC. Translation: CASSSDRPFDEQYF.

This clonotype was seen ten or more times. The chain has TRBV28 and TRBJ2-5; 11 bases fit TRBD2. In germline, CDR1 is MDHEN, CDR2 SYDVKM. There are 18 residues in the CDR3. The V segment lost 1 base and the J segment 5 bases; nucleotides outside the gene matches: 12. CDR3 bases: TGTGCCAGCAGTTTATTTTCCCTAGCGGGAGGTGTGGAGGAGACCCAGTACTTC. Amino acids: CASSLFSLAGGVEETQYF.

This clonotype was found many times. The chain has TRBV3-1 and TRBJ1-2, with D perhaps TRBD1 (5 bases). This CDR3 has 14 amino acids. V was clipped by 0 bases and J by 6 bases, with 11 bases between them. CDR1 is LGHDT and CDR2 is YNNKEL in the germline V gene (reference sequence). The CDR3 is CASSQDLGPDGYTF. CDR3 nucleotides: TGTGCCAGCAGCCAAGATTTGGGACCGGATGGCTACACCTTC.

This clonotype occurred many times. The rearrangement links TRBV4-1 to TRBJ2-7, with 7 bases that match TRBD1. The CDR3 loop spans 16 amino acids. V dropped 4 bases and J dropped 0; count of bases not matched to a gene: 9. CDR1 is MGHRA, CDR2 YSYEKL, per germline. The CDR3 sequence: CASSPGPGQLSYEQYF. CDR3 DNA: TGCGCCAGCAGCCCCGGACCGGGACAGCTCTCCTACGAGCAGTACTTC.

This clonotype came up many times. The chain combines TRBV10-2 with TRBJ1-6, with D hard to call. CDR3 length: 13 residues. The germline V and J ends were trimmed by 3 bases and 9 bases, with 9 bases remaining between them. Germline CDR1 WSHSY, CDR2 SAAADI. CDR3 protein: CASSEVLGSPLHF. DNA of the CDR3: TGCGCCAGCAGTGAAGTATTGGGTTCACCCCTCCACTTT.

To note about this clonotype: One end of the junction does not line up with germline, which may come from a read error. The chain combines TRBV20-1 with TRBJ2-7, with D perhaps matching TRBD2 (6 bases). CDR1 and CDR2 (germline): DFQATT, SNEGSKA (reference sequence). CDR3 length: 14 amino acids. CDR3 loop: CSANTGTLSNEQYF. In DNA form, the CDR3 reads TGCAGTGCCAACACCGGGACTCTCTCCAACGAGCAGTACTTC.